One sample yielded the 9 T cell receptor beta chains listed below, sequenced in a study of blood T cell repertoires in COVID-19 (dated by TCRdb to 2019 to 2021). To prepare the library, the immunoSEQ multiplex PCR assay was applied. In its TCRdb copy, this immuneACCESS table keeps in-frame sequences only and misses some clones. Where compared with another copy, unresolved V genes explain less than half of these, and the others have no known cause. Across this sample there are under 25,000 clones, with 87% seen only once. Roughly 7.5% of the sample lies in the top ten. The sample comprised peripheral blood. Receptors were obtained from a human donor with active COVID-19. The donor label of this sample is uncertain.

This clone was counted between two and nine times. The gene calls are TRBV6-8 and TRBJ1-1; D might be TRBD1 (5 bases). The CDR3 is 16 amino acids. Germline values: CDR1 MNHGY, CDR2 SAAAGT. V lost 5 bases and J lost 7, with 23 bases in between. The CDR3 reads CASSPAYPPGTLEAFF. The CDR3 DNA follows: TGTGCCAGCAGTCCGGCCTACCCCCCAGGGACTCTTGAAGCTTTCTTT.

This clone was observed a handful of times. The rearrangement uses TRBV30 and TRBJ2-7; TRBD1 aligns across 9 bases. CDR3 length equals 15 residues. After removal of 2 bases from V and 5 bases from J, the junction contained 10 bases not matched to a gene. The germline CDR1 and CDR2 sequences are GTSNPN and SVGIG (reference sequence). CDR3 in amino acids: CAWSPVGTGFHEQYF. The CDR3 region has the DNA TGTGCCTGGAGTCCCGTCGGGACAGGGTTCCACGAGCAGTACTTC.

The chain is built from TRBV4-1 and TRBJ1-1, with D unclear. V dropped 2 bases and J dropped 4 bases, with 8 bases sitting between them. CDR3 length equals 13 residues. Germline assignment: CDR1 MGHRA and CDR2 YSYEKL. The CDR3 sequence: CASSQRGPTEAFF. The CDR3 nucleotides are TGCGCCAGCAGCCAACGTGGGCCCACTGAAGCTTTCTTT.

In DNA form, the CDR3 reads TGCGCCAGCAGCTTGGTGTCCGGCGGGGGCAGCGAGCAGTACTTC. Its protein product is CASSLVSGGGSEQYF. The rearrangement joins TRBV5-1 to TRBJ2-7; tentative D call: TRBD2 (7 bases). This CDR3 contains 15 residues. Germline CDR1 reads SGHRS; CDR2 reads YFSETQ. Trimming stripped 0 bases from V and 6 bases from J, with 16 bases between.

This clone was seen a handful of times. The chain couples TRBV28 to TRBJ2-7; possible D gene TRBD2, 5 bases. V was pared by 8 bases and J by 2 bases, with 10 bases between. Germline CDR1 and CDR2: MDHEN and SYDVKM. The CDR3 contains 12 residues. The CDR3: CASEGSTYEQYF. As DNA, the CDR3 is TGTGCCAGCGAGGGCAGCACCTACGAGCAGTACTTC.

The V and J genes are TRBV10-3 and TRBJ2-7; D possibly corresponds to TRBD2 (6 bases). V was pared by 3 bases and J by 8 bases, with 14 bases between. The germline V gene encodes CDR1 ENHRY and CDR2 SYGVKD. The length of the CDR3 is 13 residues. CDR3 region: CAISDLDGRQQYF. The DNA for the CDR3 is TGTGCCATCAGTGATCTCGATGGGAGGCAGCAGTACTTC.

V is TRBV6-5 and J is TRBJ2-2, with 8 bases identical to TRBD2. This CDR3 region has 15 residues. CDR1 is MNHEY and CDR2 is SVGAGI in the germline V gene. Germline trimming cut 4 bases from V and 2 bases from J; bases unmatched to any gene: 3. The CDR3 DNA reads TGTGCCAGCAGTTTGAGCGGGAGAAACACCGGGGAGCTGTTTTTT. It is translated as CASSLSGRNTGELFF.

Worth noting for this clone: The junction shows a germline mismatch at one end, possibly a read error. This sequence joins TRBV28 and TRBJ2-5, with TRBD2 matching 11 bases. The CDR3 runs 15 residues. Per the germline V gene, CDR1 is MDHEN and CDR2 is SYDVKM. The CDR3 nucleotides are TGTGCCAGCAGTCCCCAACAACTAGCGGGAGTCTCTCATCACTTC. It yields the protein CASSPQQLAGVSHHF.

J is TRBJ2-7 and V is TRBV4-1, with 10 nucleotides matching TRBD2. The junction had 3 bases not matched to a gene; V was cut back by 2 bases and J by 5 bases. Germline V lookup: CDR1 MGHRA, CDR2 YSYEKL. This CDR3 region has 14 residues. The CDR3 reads CASSQTSGIDEQYF. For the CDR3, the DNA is TGCGCCAGCAGCCAAACTAGCGGGATCGACGAGCAGTACTTC.